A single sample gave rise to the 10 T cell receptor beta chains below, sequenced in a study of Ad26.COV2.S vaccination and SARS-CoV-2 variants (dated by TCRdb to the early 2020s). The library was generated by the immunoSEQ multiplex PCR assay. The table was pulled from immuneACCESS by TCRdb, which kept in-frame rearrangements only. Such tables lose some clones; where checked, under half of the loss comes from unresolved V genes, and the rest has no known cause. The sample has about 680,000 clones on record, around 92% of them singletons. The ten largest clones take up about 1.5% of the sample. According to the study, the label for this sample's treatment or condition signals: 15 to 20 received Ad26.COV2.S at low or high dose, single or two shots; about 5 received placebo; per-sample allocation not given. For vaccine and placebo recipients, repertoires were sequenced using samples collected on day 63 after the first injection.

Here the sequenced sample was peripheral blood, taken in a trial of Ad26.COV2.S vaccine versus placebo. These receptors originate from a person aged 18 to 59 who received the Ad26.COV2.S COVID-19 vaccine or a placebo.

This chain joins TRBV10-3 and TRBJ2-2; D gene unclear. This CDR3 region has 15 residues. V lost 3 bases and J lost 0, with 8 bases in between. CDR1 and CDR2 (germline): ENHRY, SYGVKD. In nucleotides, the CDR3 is TGTGCCATCAGTGATTTGGGCCCGAACACCGGGGAGCTGTTTTTT. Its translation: CAISDLGPNTGELFF.

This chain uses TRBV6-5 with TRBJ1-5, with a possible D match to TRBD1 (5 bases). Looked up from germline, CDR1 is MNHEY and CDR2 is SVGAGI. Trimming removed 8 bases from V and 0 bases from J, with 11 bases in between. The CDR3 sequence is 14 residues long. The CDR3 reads CASWGTYSNQPQHF. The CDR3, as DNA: TGTGCCAGCTGGGGGACCTATAGCAATCAGCCCCAGCATTTT.

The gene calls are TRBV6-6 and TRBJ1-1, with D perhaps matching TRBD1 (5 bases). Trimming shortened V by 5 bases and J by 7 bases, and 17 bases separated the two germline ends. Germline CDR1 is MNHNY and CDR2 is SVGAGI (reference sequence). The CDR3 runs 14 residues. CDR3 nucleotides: TGTGCCAGCAGTATCGGGGAGGGGAGAGTTGAAGCTTTCTTT. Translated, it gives CASSIGEGRVEAFF.

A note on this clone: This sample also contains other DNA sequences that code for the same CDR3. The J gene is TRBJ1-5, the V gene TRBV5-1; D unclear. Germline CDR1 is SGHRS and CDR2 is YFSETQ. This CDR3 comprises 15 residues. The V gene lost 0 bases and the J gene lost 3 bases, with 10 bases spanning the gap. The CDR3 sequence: CASSLAPGDNQPQHF. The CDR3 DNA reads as TGCGCCAGCAGCTTGGCCCCCGGGGACAATCAGCCCCAGCATTTT. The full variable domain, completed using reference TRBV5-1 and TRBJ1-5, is KAGVTQTPRYLIKTRGQQVTLSCSPISGHRSVSWYQQTPGQGLQFLFEYFSETQRNKGNFPGRFSGRQFSNSRSEMNVSTLELGDSALYLCASSLAPGDNQPQHFGDGTRLSIL.

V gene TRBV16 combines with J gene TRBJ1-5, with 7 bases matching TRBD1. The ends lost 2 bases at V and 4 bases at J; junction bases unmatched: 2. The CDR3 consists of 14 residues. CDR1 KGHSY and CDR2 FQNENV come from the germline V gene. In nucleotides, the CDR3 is TGTGCCAGCAGCCAAACAGGGGAAAATCAGCCCCAGCATTTT. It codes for CASSQTGENQPQHF.

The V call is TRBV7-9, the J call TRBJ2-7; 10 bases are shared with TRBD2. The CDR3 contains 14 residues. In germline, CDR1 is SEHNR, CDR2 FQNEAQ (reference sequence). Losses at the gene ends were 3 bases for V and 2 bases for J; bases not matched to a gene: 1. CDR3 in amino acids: CASSLGLATYEQYF. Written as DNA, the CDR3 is TGTGCCAGCAGCTTGGGACTAGCGACCTACGAGCAGTACTTC. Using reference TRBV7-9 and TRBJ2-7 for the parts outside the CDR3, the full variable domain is DTGVSQNPRHKITKRGQNVTFRCDPISEHNRLYWYRQTLGQGPEFLTYFQNEAQLEKSRLLSDRFSAERPKGSFSTLEIQRTEQGDSAMYLCASSLGLATYEQYFGPGTRLTVT.

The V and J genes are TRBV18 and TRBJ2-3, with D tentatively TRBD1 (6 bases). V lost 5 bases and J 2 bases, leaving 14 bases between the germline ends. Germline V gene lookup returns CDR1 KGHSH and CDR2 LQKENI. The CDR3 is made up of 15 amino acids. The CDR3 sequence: CASSASRQATDTQYF. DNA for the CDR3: TGTGCCAGCTCAGCTTCTAGACAGGCCACAGATACGCAGTATTTT.

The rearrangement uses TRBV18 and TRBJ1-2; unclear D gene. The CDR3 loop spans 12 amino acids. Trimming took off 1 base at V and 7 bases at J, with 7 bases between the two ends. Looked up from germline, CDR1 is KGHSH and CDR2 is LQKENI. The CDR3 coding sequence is TGTGCCAGCTCACCACAGGACGGTGGCTACACCTTC. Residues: CASSPQDGGYTF.

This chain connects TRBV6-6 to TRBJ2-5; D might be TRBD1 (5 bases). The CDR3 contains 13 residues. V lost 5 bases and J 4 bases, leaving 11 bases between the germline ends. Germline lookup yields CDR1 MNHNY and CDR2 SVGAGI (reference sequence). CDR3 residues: CASSTPRVETQYF. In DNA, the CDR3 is TGTGCCAGCAGTACCCCCAGGGTAGAGACCCAGTACTTC.

The CDR3 DNA is TGTGCCAGCAGCCAAAGGACAGGATCGTCGGACACCGGGGAGCTGTTTTTT. Translated, it gives CASSQRTGSSDTGELFF. This chain links TRBV4-2 with TRBJ2-2; 7 nucleotides match TRBD1. CDR3 length: 17 residues. Germline-derived CDR1 and CDR2 are LGHNA and YNFKEQ. V trimming: 2 bases; J trimming: 3 bases; junction bases outside the gene matches: 9.